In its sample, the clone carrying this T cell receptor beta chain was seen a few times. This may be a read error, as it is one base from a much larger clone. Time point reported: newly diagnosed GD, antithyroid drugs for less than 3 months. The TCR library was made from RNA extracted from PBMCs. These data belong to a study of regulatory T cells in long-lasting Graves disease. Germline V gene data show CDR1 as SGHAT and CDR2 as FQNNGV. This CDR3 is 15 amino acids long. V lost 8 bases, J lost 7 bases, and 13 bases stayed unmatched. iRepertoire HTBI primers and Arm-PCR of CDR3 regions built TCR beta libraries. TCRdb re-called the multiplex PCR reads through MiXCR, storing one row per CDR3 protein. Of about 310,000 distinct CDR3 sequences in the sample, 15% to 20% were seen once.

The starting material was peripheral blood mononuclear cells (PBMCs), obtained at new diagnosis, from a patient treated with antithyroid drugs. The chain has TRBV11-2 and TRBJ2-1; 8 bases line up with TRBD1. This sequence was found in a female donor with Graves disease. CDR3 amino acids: CASGKLRTGRNEQFF. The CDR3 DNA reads TGTGCCAGCGGCAAATTAAGGACAGGGAGGAATGAGCAGTTCTTC.